Listed below are T cell receptor beta chains from one sample, sequenced in a study of regulatory T cells in long-lasting Graves disease. TCRdb reprocessed the multiplex PCR reads with MiXCR, giving one entry per CDR3 protein. This sample has roughly 450,000 distinct CDR3 sequences, with 20% to 30% found just once. This sample comprised peripheral blood mononuclear cells (PBMCs), obtained when the disease was refractory, from a patient treated with antithyroid drugs. The receptor source for this set is a female donor with Graves disease. The CDR3 runs from the conserved cysteine through the conserved F or W. A D gene is named only where the DNA matches it firmly. Expanded clones are given a class, and other clones once, few, many or no size at all.

clone_size,j_call,d_call,v_call,cdr3_aa,cdr3_nt
many,TRBJ2-5,-,TRBV30,CAWSVRQETQYF,TGTGCCTGGAGTGTACGGCAAGAGACCCAGTACTTC
many,TRBJ2-5,-,TRBV27,CASSLSLASRETQYF,TGTGCCAGCAGTTTATCGCTTGCGAGTCGGGAGACCCAGTACTTC
-,TRBJ2-7,TRBD2,TRBV19,CASTPRLAEAYEQYF,TGTGCCAGTACCCCACGACTAGCGGAAGCCTACGAGCAGTACTTC
many,TRBJ2-2,TRBD2,TRBV6-4,CASSDVGRTSTGELFF,TGTGCCAGCAGTGATGTCGGGAGGACGAGCACCGGGGAGCTGTTTTTT
-,TRBJ2-2,-,TRBV27,CASSLPPNRATANTGELFF,TGTGCCAGCAGTTTACCCCCAAACAGGGCTACCGCGAACACCGGGGAGCTGTTTTTT
-,TRBJ1-6,TRBD1,TRBV11-2,CASSSKDRGGSPLHF,TGTGCCAGCAGTTCCAAGGACAGGGGGGGTTCACCCCTCCACTTT
many,TRBJ2-7,-,TRBV6-2/TRBV6-3,CASRTTYEQYF,TGTGCCAGCAGAACAACCTACGAGCAGTACTTC
many,TRBJ1-2,-,TRBV11-3,CASSNIQGLHNYGYTF,TGTGCCAGCAGCAATATACAGGGTTTACATAACTATGGCTACACCTTC
-,TRBJ1-2,-,TRBV12-3/TRBV12-4,CASSSTVGVGYTF,TGTGCCAGCAGTTCCACAGTGGGGGTTGGCTACACCTTC
few,TRBJ2-7,-,TRBV15,CATSRDRATEQYF,TGTGCCACCAGCAGAGACAGGGCGACCGAGCAGTACTTC
-,TRBJ2-2,TRBD2,TRBV27,CASSLGGRPNTGELFF,TGTGCCAGCAGTTTAGGCGGGAGACCGAACACCGGGGAGCTGTTTTTT
-,TRBJ2-7,-,TRBV5-4,CASSFAGKPYEQYF,TGTGCCAGCAGCTTCGCGGGGAAACCCTACGAGCAGTACTTC
-,TRBJ1-1,TRBD1,TRBV7-3,CASISLNRSKTGATLRNTEAFF,TGTGCCAGCATCTCACTGAACAGGAGTAAGACAGGGGCAACGTTAAGGAACACTGAAGCTTTCTTT
-,TRBJ1-6,-,TRBV7-2,CASSSTTNNSPLHF,TGTGCCAGCAGCTCGACAACCAATAATTCACCCCTCCACTTT
many,TRBJ1-1,-,TRBV11-2,CASRQRGNTEAFF,TGTGCCAGCCGACAGCGGGGGAACACTGAAGCTTTCTTT
many,TRBJ2-5,-,TRBV12-3/TRBV12-4,CASSLLTGRLETQYF,TGTGCCAGCAGTTTATTAACGGGAAGGTTAGAGACCCAGTACTTC
many,TRBJ2-7,-,TRBV2,CASMFSYSYEQYF,TGTGCCAGCATGTTCAGCTACTCCTACGAGCAGTACTTC
many,TRBJ2-5,-,TRBV6-1,CANQRGGQKRETQYF,TGTGCCAATCAAAGGGGCGGGCAAAAACGCGAGACCCAGTACTTC
-,TRBJ1-2,-,TRBV29-1,CSVNSGTGTLWYGYTF,TGCAGCGTCAACTCCGGGACGGGAACCTTGTGGTATGGCTACACCTTC
-,TRBJ2-3,-,TRBV12-3/TRBV12-4,CASSPQLDTQYF,TGTGCCAGCAGCCCCCAGCTAGATACGCAGTATTTT
few,TRBJ2-2,TRBD1,TRBV24-1,CATRGTGGAGELFF,TGTGCCACCAGAGGGACAGGGGGAGCCGGGGAGCTGTTTTTT
few,TRBJ2-7,-,TRBV19,CASSIAALRSYEQYF,TGTGCCAGTAGTATAGCGGCCTTACGATCCTACGAGCAGTACTTC
-,TRBJ2-7,TRBD1,TRBV3-1,CASSQDRDRVPYEQYF,TGTGCCAGCAGCCAGGACCGGGACAGGGTACCCTACGAGCAGTACTTC
many,TRBJ2-7,-,TRBV28,CASTPDTTDLYEQYF,TGTGCCAGCACCCCCGACACGACTGATCTCTACGAGCAGTACTTC
few,TRBJ2-4,-,TRBV20-1,CSAPGSDRVQYF,TGCAGTGCTCCGGGATCGGACCGGGTTCAGTACTTC
-,TRBJ2-7,-,TRBV27,CASSPRLGPTTQYF,TGTGCCAGCAGCCCAAGACTAGGGCCTACGACGCAGTACTTC
many,TRBJ2-5,-,TRBV10-3,CAISESKVAEEETQYF,TGTGCCATCAGTGAGTCGAAAGTTGCGGAGGAAGAGACCCAGTACTTC
many,TRBJ1-6,TRBD1,TRBV12-3/TRBV12-4,CASSGGTENSPLHF,TGTGCCAGTTCTGGAGGGACAGAAAATTCACCCCTCCACTTT
many,TRBJ2-7,-,TRBV20-1,CSARDYEQYF,TGCAGTGCTAGAGATTACGAGCAGTACTTC
-,TRBJ2-3,-,TRBV6-1,CASTRVLNTDTQYF,TGTGCCAGCACCAGGGTACTAAACACAGATACGCAGTATTTT
few,TRBJ1-2,-,TRBV30,CAWTRGNYGYTF,TGTGCCTGGACACGGGGAAACTATGGCTACACCTTC
-,TRBJ2-6,-,TRBV5-5,CASSQGQILAGANVLTF,TGTGCCAGCAGCCAAGGACAAATTTTAGCTGGGGCCAACGTCCTGACTTTC
few,TRBJ2-7,TRBD1,TRBV6-2/TRBV6-3,CASSYGQGVKASYEQYF,TGTGCCAGCAGTTACGGACAGGGGGTAAAGGCCTCCTACGAGCAGTACTTC
-,TRBJ1-4,-,TRBV6-2/TRBV6-3,CASSSMLGDPTGEKLFF,TGTGCCAGCAGTTCCATGCTCGGCGACCCGACGGGTGAAAAACTGTTTTTT
-,TRBJ2-7,-,TRBV29-1,CSALIWGRDADYEQYF,TGCAGCGCGTTGATTTGGGGCCGCGATGCAGACTACGAGCAGTACTTC
many,TRBJ2-7,TRBD2,TRBV20-1,CSVVTSVYEQYF,TGCAGTGTTGTGACTAGCGTCTACGAGCAGTACTTC
-,TRBJ1-1,TRBD1,TRBV29-1,CSAQGAVTEAFF,TGCAGCGCTCAGGGGGCGGTCACTGAAGCTTTCTTT
-,TRBJ2-7,-,TRBV6-2/TRBV6-3,CASSYGMTYEQYF,TGTGCCAGCAGTTACGGCATGACCTACGAGCAGTACTTC
-,TRBJ2-4,-,TRBV15,CATSRDGVGKNIQYF,TGTGCCACCAGCAGAGATGGAGTCGGCAAAAACATTCAGTACTTC
many,TRBJ1-4,-,TRBV11-2,CASSVTGTRDEKLFF,TGTGCCAGCAGCGTAACCGGGACAAGGGATGAAAAACTGTTTTTT
few,TRBJ2-2,-,TRBV10-3,CAASPEGLTGELFF,TGTGCCGCATCGCCGGAGGGCCTTACCGGGGAGCTGTTTTTT
once,TRBJ1-6,-,TRBV3-1,CASIDRGGNSPLHF,TGTGCCAGCATCGACCGGGGGGGTAATTCACCCCTCCACTTT
-,TRBJ1-1,TRBD1,TRBV7-3,CASSAGTGPPEQAFF,TGTGCCAGCAGCGCTGGGACAGGACCCCCTGAACAAGCTTTCTTT
few,TRBJ2-7,TRBD1,TRBV30,CATDRGHAYEQYF,TGTGCCACTGACAGGGGACATGCCTACGAGCAGTACTTC
-,TRBJ1-2,-,TRBV5-6,CASSRGSGLPRYGYTF,TGTGCCAGCAGCCGGGGGAGCGGACTACCTAGATATGGCTACACCTTC
-,TRBJ2-7,TRBD2,TRBV28,CASSLFASGSGEQYF,TGTGCCAGCAGTTTATTCGCTAGCGGGAGTGGCGAGCAGTACTTC
few,TRBJ1-5,-,TRBV10-3,CAISESQGGDQPQHF,TGTGCCATCAGTGAGTCGCAAGGGGGAGATCAGCCCCAGCATTTT